This T cell receptor (beta chain) was captured in a study of T cell responses to AZD1222 COVID-19 vaccine. Clones were sequenced by immunoSEQ multiplex PCR, and TCRdb holds only the in-frame ones, with some missing. The sample includes 140,000 or so clones, roughly 88% of them seen just once. Study outcomes and limitations: Nearly half of spike-specific TCRs reportedly target unmutated variant regions. Donors were chiefly white British, with a greater number of females, and clonal diversity was perhaps underestimated.

Note on this clone: Its antigen is unknown.

Germline CDR1 reads SGDLS; CDR2 reads YYNGEE. Trimming cost V 2 bases and J 5 bases, with 19 bases left between them. CDR3 length: 16 residues. This receptor was obtained from an adult who received the MenACWY meningococcal vaccine as a control. V gene TRBV9 combines with J gene TRBJ1-2; D is uncertain. The sequencing used peripheral blood, collected 28 days after the second dose of the MenACWY control vaccine. Here the CDR3 reads CASSVLPIGSMYGYTF. In nucleotides, the CDR3 is TGTGCCAGCAGCGTCCTCCCCATAGGCTCGATGTATGGCTACACCTTC.